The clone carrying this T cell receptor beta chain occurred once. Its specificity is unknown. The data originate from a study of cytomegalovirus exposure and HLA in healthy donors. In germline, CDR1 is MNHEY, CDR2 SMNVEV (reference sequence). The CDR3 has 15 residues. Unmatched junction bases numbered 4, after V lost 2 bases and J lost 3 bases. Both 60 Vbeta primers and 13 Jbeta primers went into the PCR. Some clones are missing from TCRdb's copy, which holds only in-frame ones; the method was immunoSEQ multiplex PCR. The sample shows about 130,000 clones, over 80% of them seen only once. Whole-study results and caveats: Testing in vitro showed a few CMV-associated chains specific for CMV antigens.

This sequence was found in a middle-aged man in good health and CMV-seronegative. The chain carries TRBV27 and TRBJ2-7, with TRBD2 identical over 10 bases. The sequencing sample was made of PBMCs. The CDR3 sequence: CASSLGASGSYEQYF. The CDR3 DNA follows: TGTGCCAGCAGTTTAGGAGCTAGCGGGAGCTACGAGCAGTACTTC.